Each of the 20 T cell receptor beta chains below was sequenced from the same sample in a study of regulatory T cells in long-lasting Graves disease (dated by TCRdb to the early 2020s). The library was prepared using multiplex PCR. The sequencer listed for this sample is Illumina HiSeq 4000. TCR beta libraries were built with iRepertoire HTBI primers and Arm-PCR amplification of CDR3 regions. TCRdb itself trimmed the public reads at Q25 with fastp, ran MiXCR and retained productive beta chains. One record per CDR3 amino acid sequence lists the most common genes and DNA. The sample data list about 310,000 distinct CDR3 sequences, and about a sixth of these were observed just once. About 39% of the sample rests with the top ten. Per the publication, the time point label means: newly diagnosed GD, antithyroid drugs for less than 3 months. For both TCR sequencing and RNA sequencing, RNA was extracted from PBMCs in TRIzol.

The source material was peripheral blood mononuclear cells (PBMCs), sampled at new diagnosis, from a patient treated with antithyroid drugs. These receptors originate from a female donor with Graves disease.

Ten or more counts support this clonotype. The chain is built from TRBV7-2 and TRBJ1-6; D gene unclear. CDR3 length: 11 residues. The V end was cut by 6 bases, the J end by 8 bases, with 5 bases between. The germline V gene encodes CDR1 SGHTA and CDR2 FQGNSA. The CDR3 nucleotides are TGTGCCAGCAGTGGAGATTCACCCCTCCACTTT. Its protein is CASSGDSPLHF. Full variable domain (outside the CDR3, taken from reference TRBV7-2 and TRBJ1-6): GAGVSQSPSNKVTEKGKDVELRCDPISGHTALYWYRQSLGQGLEFLIYFQGNSAPDKSGLPSDRFSAERTGGSVSTLTIQRTQQEDSAVYLCASSGDSPLHFGNGTRLTVT.

This clonotype was detected many times. The chain carries TRBV6-1 and TRBJ1-2, with a weak D call TRBD1 (6 bases). CDR3 length equals 12 residues. The V end lost 6 bases, the J end lost 8 bases, and 13 bases lay between the germline ends. Germline V CDR1 and CDR2: MNHNS, SASEGT. As DNA, the CDR3 is TGTGCCAGCAGGGACCACAGGGAAGGCTACACCTTC. This sequence encodes CASRDHREGYTF.

This clonotype was seen ten or more times. The gene calls are TRBV2 and TRBJ2-1, with 8 positions matching TRBD2. The J segment lost 0 bases and the V segment lost 6 bases, leaving 4 bases of the junction unmatched. Looked up from germline, CDR1 is SNHLY and CDR2 is FYNNEI. The CDR3 has 15 residues. The CDR3 DNA follows: TGTGCCAGCAGCAAGCGGGGGAGCTCCTACAATGAGCAGTTCTTC. This codes for CASSKRGSSYNEQFF.

A few counts support this clonotype. V gene TRBV9 combines with J gene TRBJ2-1, with 9 bases fitting TRBD2. The length of the CDR3 is 15 residues. After removal of 3 bases from V and 8 bases from J, the junction contained 9 bases not matched to a gene. Germline CDR1 and CDR2: SGDLS and YYNGEE. The CDR3 sequence is CASSDAAGGGYEQFF. The DNA for the CDR3 is TGTGCCAGCAGCGACGCCGCGGGAGGGGGCTATGAGCAGTTCTTC.

This clonotype came up many times. The chain has TRBV6-1 and TRBJ1-5; 10 nucleotides align to TRBD1. The CDR3 consists of 13 residues. CDR1 is MNHNS, CDR2 SASEGT, per germline. Unmatched junction bases numbered 2, after V lost 8 bases and J lost 4 bases. The CDR3 nucleotides are TGTGCCAGCGCGGGACAGGGGAATCAGCCCCAGCATTTT. It translates to CASAGQGNQPQHF.

To note about this clonotype: Given a far larger clone just one base away, this is likely a sequencing read error. This likely comes from a read error, as the CDR3 has no conserved phenylalanine or tryptophan at its end. This chain links TRBV11-3 with TRBJ1-1; 7 bases align to TRBD1. The CDR3 length is 15 residues. V dropped 5 bases and J dropped 4; count of bases not matched to a gene: 10. Germline CDR1 SGHNT, CDR2 YENEEA. In nucleotides, the CDR3 is TGTGCCAGCAGCGCCGGAGGGGGCAGGGCCACTGAAGCTTTCTGT. Protein product: CASSAGGGRATEAFC.

Details on this clonotype: A far larger clone is a single base away, which makes a read error likely. The chain couples TRBV7-6 to TRBJ2-1, with a tentative D call TRBD2 (7 bases). With 4 bases removed from V and 10 bases from J, the gap between germline ends came to 8 bases. Germline V gene sequence: CDR1 SGHVS, CDR2 FNYEAQ. There are 11 residues in the CDR3. Here the CDR3 reads CASSSGGEQFF. The CDR3 region has the DNA TGTGCCAGCAGCTCGGGGGGCGAGCAGTTCTTC. Complete variable domain (other parts from reference TRBV7-6 and TRBJ2-1): GAGVSQSPRYKVTKRGQDVALRCDPISGHVSLYWYRQALGQGPEFLTYFNYEAQQDKSGLPNDRFSAERPEGSISTLTIQRTEQRDSAMYRCASSSGGEQFFGPGTRLTVL.

This clonotype has at least ten counts. This chain connects TRBV18 to TRBJ2-7; TRBD1 aligns across 9 bases. The CDR3 totals 16 residues. Trimming took 3 bases from V and 2 from J; bases not matched to a gene: 8. Germline-derived CDR1 and CDR2 are KGHSH and LQKENI. The CDR3 DNA reads TGTGCCAGCTCACCCACGGGGGGACAGGGTCCCTACGAGCAGTACTTC. It codes for CASSPTGGQGPYEQYF.

This clonotype was counted between two and nine times. V usage is TRBV6-5 and J usage is TRBJ1-1, with D possibly matching TRBD1 (6 bases). Looked up from germline, CDR1 is MNHEY and CDR2 is SVGAGI. Trimming left V 0 bases short and J 6 bases short, with 8 bases between. The CDR3 loop spans 13 amino acids. The CDR3 DNA reads TGTGCCAGCAGTTACTCACGGACAGCTGAAGCTTTCTTT. Its translation is CASSYSRTAEAFF.

The chain couples TRBV5-1 to TRBJ2-6, with a tentative D call TRBD1 (6 bases). Trimming shortened V by 0 bases and J by 0 bases, and 16 bases separated the two germline ends. The CDR3 sequence is 19 residues long. Germline loops: CDR1 SGHRS, CDR2 YFSETQ. CDR3 sequence: CASSLGWAGASSGANVLTF. CDR3 bases: TGCGCCAGCAGCTTGGGCTGGGCAGGGGCGAGCTCTGGGGCCAACGTCCTGACTTTC.

There are many counts of this clonotype. The V and J genes are TRBV6-2 or TRBV6-3 and TRBJ1-2; D not resolved. This CDR3 is 12 amino acids long. V was pared by 2 bases and J by 8 bases, with 9 bases between. Germline V gives CDR1 MNHEY, CDR2 SVGEGT. DNA for the CDR3: TGTGCCAGCAGTTACCCCCTAGGAGGCTACACCTTC. This translates into CASSYPLGGYTF.

Remarks on this clonotype: A much bigger clone sits one base away, suggesting this may be a read error. This chain joins TRBV3-1 and TRBJ2-3; tentatively, D is TRBD2 (5 bases). The length of the CDR3 is 16 residues. CDR1 LGHDT and CDR2 YNNKEL come from the germline V gene (reference sequence). With 2 bases removed from V and 1 base from J, the gap between germline ends came to 13 bases. In DNA, the CDR3 is TGTGCCAGCAGCCAACGCCTGGTCGGGGGCACAGATACGCAGTATTTT. Amino acids: CASSQRLVGGTDTQYF.

This clonotype was found many times. Written as DNA, the CDR3 is TGCAGTGCTGGGGAGGGGCTCTACAATGAGCAGTTCTTC. It encodes CSAGEGLYNEQFF. The rearrangement uses TRBV20-1 and TRBJ2-1; 7 bases are shared with TRBD2. J was trimmed by 3 bases and V by 5 bases; bases with no gene match: 4. Per germline, CDR1 DFQATT and CDR2 SNEGSKA (reference sequence). The CDR3 runs 13 residues.

This clonotype was counted at least ten times. A read error may account for a junction end that differs from germline. The chain recombines TRBV12-3 or TRBV12-4 with TRBJ2-2; D is ambiguous. This CDR3 comprises 13 residues. CDR3 in amino acids: CASSLAWTGELFF. The CDR3 DNA sequence: TGTGCCAGCAGCTTAGCTTGGACCGGGGAGCTGTTTTTT.

The J gene is TRBJ2-1, the V gene TRBV27, with D possibly called TRBD1 or TRBD2 (5 bases each). The CDR3 is 13 residues long. The V and J ends lost 4 bases and 13 bases respectively, with 17 bases between them. Germline V gene lookup returns CDR1 MNHEY and CDR2 SMNVEV (reference sequence). This chain's CDR3 is CASSSGTVVKQFF. The CDR3 DNA sequence: TGTGCCAGCAGTTCCGGGACGGTGGTTAAACAGTTCTTC.

This clonotype was recorded a few times. V is TRBV5-4 and J is TRBJ2-3; 7 positions agree with TRBD1. The junction had 9 bases not matched to a gene; V was cut back by 4 bases and J by 4 bases. Germline CDR1 is SGHNT and CDR2 is YYREEE (reference sequence). CDR3 length equals 15 residues. Here the CDR3 DNA reads TGTGCCAGCAGCGGCGACAGGGCCCCACCAGATACGCAGTATTTT. Translated, it gives CASSGDRAPPDTQYF.

This clonotype was detected ten times or more. This chain joins TRBV28 and TRBJ2-2; TRBD2 agrees at 10 bases. The CDR3 sequence is 19 residues long. Germline lookup yields CDR1 MDHEN and CDR2 SYDVKM. J was trimmed by 0 bases and V by 1 base; bases with no gene match: 8. Here the CDR3 reads CASSLSRKLAGANTGELFF. The CDR3, as DNA: TGTGCCAGCAGTTTATCAAGAAAGCTAGCGGGAGCGAACACCGGGGAGCTGTTTTTT.

The sample holds many counts of this clonotype. The chain recombines TRBV9 with TRBJ1-2, with 7 positions matching TRBD1. CDR3 length: 16 residues. Trimming removed 1 base from V and 2 bases from J; junction bases left unmatched: 8. Germline V gives CDR1 SGDLS, CDR2 YYNGEE. The CDR3 here is CASSVSTGESNYGYTF. The CDR3 DNA sequence: TGTGCCAGCAGCGTATCTACAGGGGAGTCCAACTATGGCTACACCTTC.

A single count supports this clonotype. CDR3 protein: CASRPSGGLHEQYF. In DNA, the CDR3 is TGTGCCAGCAGACCGTCGGGAGGGCTCCACGAGCAGTACTTC. The V gene is TRBV7-2, the J gene TRBJ2-7; 8 bases are shared with TRBD2. V was clipped by 6 bases and J by 5 bases; unmatched bases: 9. Germline-derived CDR1 and CDR2 are SGHTA and FQGNSA. This CDR3 region has 14 residues.

At least ten counts were recorded for this clonotype. V gene TRBV12-3 or TRBV12-4 combines with J gene TRBJ2-1; no clear D. CDR3 length: 15 residues. V was cut by 1 base and J by 5 bases, with 12 bases left in between. The CDR3 spells CASSLDSLTNNEQFF. In nucleotides, the CDR3 is TGTGCCAGCAGTTTAGATAGTCTGACCAACAATGAGCAGTTCTTC.